This TCR beta chain is from a study of blood T cell repertoires in COVID-19. Some clones are missing from TCRdb's copy, which holds only in-frame ones; the method was immunoSEQ multiplex PCR. In the table there are about 340,000 clones, over 70% of which are singletons. The source is a man in his thirties or forties with active or convalescent COVID-19. The sequenced sample consisted of peripheral blood.

The CDR3 is CASSQDAVLADFNEQFF. Here the CDR3 DNA reads TGTGCCAGCAGCCAAGATGCGGTGCTAGCGGATTTCAATGAGCAGTTCTTC. The genes are TRBV4-2 and TRBJ2-1; TRBD2 agrees at 7 bases. CDR1 and CDR2 (germline): LGHNA, YNFKEQ. V was pared by 0 bases and J by 6 bases, with 11 bases of the junction left unmatched. The length of the CDR3 is 17 residues.